This T cell receptor beta chain was documented in a study of T cells in localized non-small cell lung cancer. Study results and limitations: One tumor region alone was sequenced, and heterogeneity therefore remains possible. Uninvolved adjacent lung had higher T cell clonality than tumor and all other tissues. For the top 100 tumor clones, a median approximately 61 also appeared in adjacent lung.

Method: immunoSEQ multiplex PCR; TCRdb's copy keeps in-frame clones and lacks some. There are 850 to 1,000 clones in the sample; around a fifth occur only once, and about a quarter lies in the top ten. This CDR3 has 18 residues. Trimming at V came to 0 bases and at J to 7 bases, leaving 14 bases not matched to a gene. CDR1 and CDR2 (germline): SGHNT, YENEEA. In the case of this clone: Its antigen is not identified.

The adjacent lung that was sampled lay at least 2 cm from the tumor margin and showed no atypia. The sequence was collected from a woman aged 35-75 years with stage II lung adenocarcinoma. The material was normal lung tissue next to the tumor, obtained before any cancer treatment. The V gene is TRBV11-3, the J gene TRBJ2-1, with TRBD2 matching 8 bases. CDR3 in amino acids: CASSLDQNRGTRGNEQFF. The CDR3 DNA reads TGTGCCAGCAGCTTAGATCAAAATAGGGGGACTAGGGGAAATGAGCAGTTCTTC. Full variable domain (missing parts from reference TRBV11-3 and TRBJ2-1): EAGVVQSPRYKIIEKKQPVAFWCNPISGHNTLYWYLQNLGQGPELLIRYENEEAVDDSQLPKDRFSAERLKGVDSTLKIQPAELGDSAVYLCASSLDQNRGTRGNEQFFGPGTRLTVL.